The present T cell receptor (beta chain) was sequenced within a study of cytomegalovirus exposure and HLA in healthy donors. Study-wide findings and caveats: TCR beta chains numbering some 160 were designated cytomegalovirus-associated.

The CDR3 runs 14 residues. Germline loops: CDR1 LNHDA, CDR2 SQIVND (reference sequence). V was clipped by 3 bases and J by 8 bases, with 16 bases between them. Note on this clone: Antigen specificity is unknown.

60 Vbeta and 13 Jbeta primers were used in PCR. Profiled with immunoSEQ multiplex PCR; TCRdb holds only in-frame clones, not every one. The sample carries roughly 120,000 clones, 80% recorded once. Regarding donors, all were healthy bone marrow donors. The receptor was isolated from a man under 40 in good health and CMV-seronegative. J is TRBJ1-1 and V is TRBV19, with TRBD1 as a possible D gene (5 bases). The sample comprised PBMCs. The CDR3 DNA is TGTGCCAGTAGTATGAACGGGGGGGGGAGAGAAGCTTTCTTT. As protein: CASSMNGGGREAFF.